One and the same sample provided the 6 T cell receptor beta chains below, sequenced in a study of CD8 T cells in ankylosing spondylitis. Study outcomes and limitations: There was a TCR beta motif, made of several highly homologous variants, that appeared characteristic of ankylosing spondylitis blood.

TCRdb ran MiXCR on the 5' RACE reads and lists one entry per CDR3 protein. Among some 700,000 distinct CDR3 sequences, under 20% were seen once, and the ten largest hold about 19%. No antigen has been identified for these receptors. The material sequenced was blood, either unsorted or a sorted T cell fraction (not recorded which). These receptors came from a male donor with ankylosing spondylitis.

This clonotype was counted many times. The chain joins TRBV25-1 to TRBJ1-2; possibly TRBD1 for D (5 bases). From germline, CDR1 is MGHDK and CDR2 SYGVNS. The CDR3 consists of 13 residues. V lost 5 bases, J lost 5 bases, and 12 bases lay in between. CDR3 residues: CASSSGGGYGYTF. The CDR3 DNA is TGTGCCAGCAGTTCCGGGGGAGGGTATGGCTACACCTTC.

This chain links TRBV12-3 or TRBV12-4 with TRBJ2-1, with 8 bases lining up with TRBD2. The CDR3 consists of 19 residues. J lost 2 bases, V lost 8 bases, and 20 bases had no gene match. The CDR3 DNA reads TGTGCCAGCTGTCGGGGGGGGCTATGGCGGGGGCCCACCTACAATGAGCAGTTCTTC. Protein sequence: CASCRGGLWRGPTYNEQFF.

This clonotype was seen only a few times. This chain connects TRBV5-1 to TRBJ2-3, with 8 bases that match TRBD1. Trimming cost V 0 bases and J 4 bases; bases outside gene matches: 1. The CDR3 has 14 amino acids. Germline V gene data show CDR1 as SGHRS and CDR2 as YFSETQ. The chain's CDR3 is CASSLEGQADTQYF. The CDR3 region has the DNA TGCGCCAGCAGCTTGGAGGGACAGGCAGATACGCAGTATTTT.

This clonotype has a count of ten or more. V is TRBV9 and J is TRBJ1-1; 10 bases fit TRBD1. CDR3 length: 14 amino acids. V trimming: 4 bases; J trimming: 5 bases; junction bases outside the gene matches: 5. CDR1 and CDR2 from the germline V gene are SGDLS and YYNGEE. The DNA for the CDR3 is TGTGCCAGCAGCCTCGGGACAGGGGAGACTGAAGCTTTCTTT. It specifies CASSLGTGETEAFF.

The chain recombines TRBV7-2 with TRBJ2-3; no definite D call. The CDR3 covers 14 residues. Trimming took off 0 bases at V and 2 bases at J, with 6 bases between the two ends. CDR1 is SGHTA and CDR2 is FQGNSA in the germline V gene. The CDR3 here is CASSLAVTTDTQYF. Here the CDR3 DNA reads TGTGCCAGCAGCTTAGCGGTCACCACAGATACGCAGTATTTT.

This clonotype was counted only a few times. This chain joins TRBV12-3 or TRBV12-4 and TRBJ1-5; the match to TRBD1 covers 7 bases. CDR3 length equals 14 residues. V gave up 7 bases and J gave up 7 bases; unmatched junction bases: 10. The CDR3 spells CASTKGAEGQPQHF. The CDR3 DNA is TGTGCCAGCACCAAGGGGGCAGAGGGGCAGCCCCAGCATTTT.